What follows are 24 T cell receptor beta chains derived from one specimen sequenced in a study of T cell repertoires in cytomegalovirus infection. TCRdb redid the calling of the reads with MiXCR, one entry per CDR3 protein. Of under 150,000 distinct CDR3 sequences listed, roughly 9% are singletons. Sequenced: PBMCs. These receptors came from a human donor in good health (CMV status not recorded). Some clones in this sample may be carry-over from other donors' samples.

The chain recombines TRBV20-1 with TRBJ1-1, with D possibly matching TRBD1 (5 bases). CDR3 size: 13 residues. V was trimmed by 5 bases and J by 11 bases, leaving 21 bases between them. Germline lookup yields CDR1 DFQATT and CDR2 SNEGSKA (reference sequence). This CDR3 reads CSAPQAGIRVAFF. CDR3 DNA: TGCAGTGCTCCCCAGGCGGGGATCAGGGTGGCTTTCTTT.

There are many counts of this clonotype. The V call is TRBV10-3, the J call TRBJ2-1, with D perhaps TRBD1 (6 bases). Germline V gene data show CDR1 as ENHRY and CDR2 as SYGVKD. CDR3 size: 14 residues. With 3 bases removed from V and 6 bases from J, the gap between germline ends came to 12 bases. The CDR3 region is CAISERTVGNEQFF. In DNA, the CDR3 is TGTGCCATCAGTGAACGGACAGTCGGCAATGAGCAGTTCTTC.

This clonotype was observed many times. The CDR3 sequence: CAISAAGQRGYTF. CDR3 coding DNA: TGTGCCATCAGTGCCGCGGGCCAAAGAGGCTACACCTTC. The chain recombines TRBV10-3 with TRBJ1-2, with D unclear. Germline assignment: CDR1 ENHRY and CDR2 SYGVKD. The CDR3 consists of 13 residues. V dropped 4 bases and J dropped 8 bases, with 14 bases sitting between them.

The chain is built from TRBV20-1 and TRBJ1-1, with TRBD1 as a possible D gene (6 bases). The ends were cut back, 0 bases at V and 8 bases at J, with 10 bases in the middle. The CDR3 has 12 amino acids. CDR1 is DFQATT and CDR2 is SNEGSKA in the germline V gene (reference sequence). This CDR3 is CSARDPTGEAFF. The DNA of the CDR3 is TGCAGTGCTAGAGATCCGACAGGAGAAGCTTTCTTT.

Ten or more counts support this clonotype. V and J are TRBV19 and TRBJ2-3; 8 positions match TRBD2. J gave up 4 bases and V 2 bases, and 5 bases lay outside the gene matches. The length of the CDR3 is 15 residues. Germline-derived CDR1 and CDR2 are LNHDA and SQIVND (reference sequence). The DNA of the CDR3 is TGTGCCAGTAGTATATTAGCGGGGCACGCAGATACGCAGTATTTT. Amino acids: CASSILAGHADTQYF.

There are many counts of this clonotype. This CDR3 is CASSPGTSGNEQFF. Here the CDR3 DNA reads TGTGCCAGCAGCCCTGGGACTAGCGGAAATGAGCAGTTCTTC. This chain joins TRBV12-3 or TRBV12-4 and TRBJ2-1; 11 positions agree with TRBD2. Germline trimming cut 6 bases from V and 7 bases from J; bases unmatched to any gene: 5. This CDR3 spans 14 amino acids.

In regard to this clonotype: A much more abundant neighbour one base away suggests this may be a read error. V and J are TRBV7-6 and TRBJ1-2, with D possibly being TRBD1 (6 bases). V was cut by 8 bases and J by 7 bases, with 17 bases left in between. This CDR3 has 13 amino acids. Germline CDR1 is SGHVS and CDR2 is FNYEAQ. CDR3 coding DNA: TGTGCCAGCGGCCCACCAGGGGCTAGTGGCTACACCTTC. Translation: CASGPPGASGYTF.

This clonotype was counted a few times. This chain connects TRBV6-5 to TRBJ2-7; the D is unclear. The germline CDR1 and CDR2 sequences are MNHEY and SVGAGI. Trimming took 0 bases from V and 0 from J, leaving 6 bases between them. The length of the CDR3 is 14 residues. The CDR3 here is CASSYSRDSYEQYF. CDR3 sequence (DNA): TGTGCCAGCAGTTACTCTAGGGACTCCTACGAGCAGTACTTC.

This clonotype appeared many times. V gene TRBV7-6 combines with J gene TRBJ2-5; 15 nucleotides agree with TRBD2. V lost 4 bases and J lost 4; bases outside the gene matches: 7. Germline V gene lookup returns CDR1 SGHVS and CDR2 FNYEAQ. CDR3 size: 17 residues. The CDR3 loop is CASSSGLAGGPRETQYF. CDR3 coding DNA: TGTGCCAGCAGCTCTGGACTAGCGGGAGGGCCTCGAGAGACCCAGTACTTC.

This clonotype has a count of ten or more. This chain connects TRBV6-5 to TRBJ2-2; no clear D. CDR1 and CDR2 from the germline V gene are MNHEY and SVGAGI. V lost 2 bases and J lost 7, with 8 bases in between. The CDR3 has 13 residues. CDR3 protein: CASSYTSSGELFF. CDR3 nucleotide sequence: TGTGCCAGCAGTTACACCAGTAGCGGGGAGCTGTTTTTT.

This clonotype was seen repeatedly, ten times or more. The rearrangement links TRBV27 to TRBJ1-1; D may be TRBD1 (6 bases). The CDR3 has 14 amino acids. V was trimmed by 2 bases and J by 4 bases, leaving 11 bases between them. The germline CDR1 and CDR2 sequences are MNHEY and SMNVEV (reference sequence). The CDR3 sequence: CASSLAGAGTEAFF. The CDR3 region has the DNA TGTGCCAGCAGTTTAGCAGGGGCGGGCACTGAAGCTTTCTTT.

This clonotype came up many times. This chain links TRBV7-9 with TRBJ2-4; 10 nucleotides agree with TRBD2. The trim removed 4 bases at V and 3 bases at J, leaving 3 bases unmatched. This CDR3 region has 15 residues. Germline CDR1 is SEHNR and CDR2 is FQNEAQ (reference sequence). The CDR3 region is CASSSLAGNKNIQYF. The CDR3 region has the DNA TGTGCCAGCAGCTCACTAGCGGGGAACAAAAACATTCAGTACTTC.

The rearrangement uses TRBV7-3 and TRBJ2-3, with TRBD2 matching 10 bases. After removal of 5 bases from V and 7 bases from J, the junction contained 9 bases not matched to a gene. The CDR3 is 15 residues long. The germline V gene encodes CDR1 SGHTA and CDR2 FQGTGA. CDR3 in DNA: TGTGCCAGCAGCCTGACTAGCGGGCGAACATATACGCAGTATTTT. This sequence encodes CASSLTSGRTYTQYF.

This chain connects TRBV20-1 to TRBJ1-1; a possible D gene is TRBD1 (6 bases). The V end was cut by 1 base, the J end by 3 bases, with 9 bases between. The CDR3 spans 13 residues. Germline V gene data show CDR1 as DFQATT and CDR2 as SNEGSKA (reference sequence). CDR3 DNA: TGCAGTGCTAGAGGGGGGGGCGACACTGAAGCTTTCTTT. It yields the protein CSARGGGDTEAFF.

This chain's CDR3 is CSAREEGYEQYF. CDR3 DNA: TGCAGTGCTAGAGAAGAGGGCTACGAGCAGTACTTC. The chain carries TRBV20-1 and TRBJ2-7; D is perhaps TRBD2 (5 bases). The CDR3 sequence is 12 residues long. Per germline, CDR1 DFQATT and CDR2 SNEGSKA (reference sequence). Between the trimmed V and J ends, which lost 0 bases and 3 bases, there was a span of 6 bases.

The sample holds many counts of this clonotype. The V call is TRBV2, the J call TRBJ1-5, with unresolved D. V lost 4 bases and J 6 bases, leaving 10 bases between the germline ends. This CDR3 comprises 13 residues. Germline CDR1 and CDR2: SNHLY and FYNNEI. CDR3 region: CASSALNGQPQHF. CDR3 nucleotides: TGTGCCAGCAGTGCCTTGAATGGTCAGCCCCAGCATTTT.

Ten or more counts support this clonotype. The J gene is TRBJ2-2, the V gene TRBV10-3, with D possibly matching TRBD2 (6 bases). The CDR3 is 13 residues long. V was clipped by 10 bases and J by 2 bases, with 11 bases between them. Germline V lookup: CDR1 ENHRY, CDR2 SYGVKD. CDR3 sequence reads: CATEEGNTGELFF. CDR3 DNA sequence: TGTGCCACCGAGGAGGGTAACACCGGGGAGCTGTTTTTT.

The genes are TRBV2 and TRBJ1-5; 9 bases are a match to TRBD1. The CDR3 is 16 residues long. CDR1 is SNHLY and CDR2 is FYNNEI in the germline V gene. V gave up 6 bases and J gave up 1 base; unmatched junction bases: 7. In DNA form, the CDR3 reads TGTGCCAGCAGAGCCGGGACAGGGAAAAGCAATCAGCCCCAGCATTTT. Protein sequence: CASRAGTGKSNQPQHF.

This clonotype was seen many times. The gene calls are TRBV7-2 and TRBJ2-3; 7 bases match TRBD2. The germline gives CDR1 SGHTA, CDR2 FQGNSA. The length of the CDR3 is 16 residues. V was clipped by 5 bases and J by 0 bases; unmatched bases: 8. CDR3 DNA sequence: TGTGCCAGCAGCATGTTTTGGCGGGGGAGCACAGATACGCAGTATTTT. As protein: CASSMFWRGSTDTQYF.

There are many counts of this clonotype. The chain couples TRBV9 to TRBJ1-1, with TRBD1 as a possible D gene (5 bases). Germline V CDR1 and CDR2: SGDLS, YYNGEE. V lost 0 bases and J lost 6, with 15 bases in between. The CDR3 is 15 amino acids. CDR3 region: CASSVGGWAAAEAFF. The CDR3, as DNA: TGTGCCAGCAGCGTAGGGGGGTGGGCGGCCGCTGAAGCTTTCTTT.

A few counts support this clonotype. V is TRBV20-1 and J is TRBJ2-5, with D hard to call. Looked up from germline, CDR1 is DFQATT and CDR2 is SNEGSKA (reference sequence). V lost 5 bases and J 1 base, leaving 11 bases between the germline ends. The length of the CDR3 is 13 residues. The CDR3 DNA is TGCAGTGCTTTAGACCATGGCCAAGAGACCCAGTACTTC. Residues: CSALDHGQETQYF.

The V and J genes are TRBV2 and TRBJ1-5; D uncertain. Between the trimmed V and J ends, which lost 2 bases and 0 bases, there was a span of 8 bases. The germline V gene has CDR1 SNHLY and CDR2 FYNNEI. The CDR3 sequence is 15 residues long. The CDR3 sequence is CASSELWYSNQPQHF. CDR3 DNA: TGTGCCAGCAGTGAACTCTGGTATAGCAATCAGCCCCAGCATTTT.

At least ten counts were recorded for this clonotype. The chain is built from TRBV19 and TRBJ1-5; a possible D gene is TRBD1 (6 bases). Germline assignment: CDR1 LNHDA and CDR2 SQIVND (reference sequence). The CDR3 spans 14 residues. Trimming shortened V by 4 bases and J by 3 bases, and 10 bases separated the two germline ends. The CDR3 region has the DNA TGTGCCAGTAGTACCAACAGGGACAATCAGCCCCAGCATTTT. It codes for CASSTNRDNQPQHF.

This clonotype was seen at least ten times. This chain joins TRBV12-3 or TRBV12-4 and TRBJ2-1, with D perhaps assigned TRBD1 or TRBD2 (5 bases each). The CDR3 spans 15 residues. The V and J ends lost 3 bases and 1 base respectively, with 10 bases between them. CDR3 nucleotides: TGTGCCAGCAGTTTCGGGACGCCATCCTACAATGAGCAGTTCTTC. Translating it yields CASSFGTPSYNEQFF.